This T cell receptor beta chain was identified during a study of shared clonotypes between healthy human individuals. The method was immunoSEQ multiplex PCR; TCRdb's version includes in-frame clones alone and lacks a portion of them. This table has about 2 million clones, 90% to 95% appearing once. The V gene's germline CDR1 is GTSNPN and CDR2 SVGIG (reference sequence). The CDR3 sequence is 14 residues long. Trimming pared 4 bases from V and 5 bases from J, leaving 17 bases between. Sequenced material: naive CD4+ T cells sorted from blood. The subset is: CD45RA+ positively selected. V is TRBV30 and J is TRBJ1-1, with TRBD1 as a possible D gene (6 bases). The sequence came from a man younger than 30 in good health. In DNA form, the CDR3 reads TGTGCCTGGACCACGGCAGGGGCAAGGACTGAAGCTTTCTTT. Translated: CAWTTAGARTEAFF.